This passage covers 3 T cell receptor beta chains from one sample sequenced in a study of T cells in Graves' hyperthyroidism and ophthalmopathy (dated by TCRdb to the late 2010s). The library was built by means of multiplex PCR. Sequencing relied on an Illumina HiSeq 2000. Amplification of TCR beta CDR3 regions was carried out from RNA transcripts. A first-round RT-PCR of the TCR CDR3 used the HTBI primer set with the Qiagen OneStep RT-PCR kit. TCRdb passed the public sequencing reads through fastp at Q25 and MiXCR, retaining productive beta sequences. Identical CDR3 proteins give one entry, which carries the most common genes and DNA. This sample gives fewer than 650,000 distinct CDR3 sequences in total; around 15% of them show up just once. 4% to 5.5% of the sample lies in the top ten. Specimen: blood. These receptors all come from a woman between 35 and 50 years old with Graves' ophthalmopathy.

In DNA form, the CDR3 reads TGTGCCAGCAGTTTATACCCCGGATACTCCTCCTACGAGCAGTACTTC. It specifies CASSLYPGYSSYEQYF. The rearrangement links TRBV27 to TRBJ2-7; no clear D gene. The CDR3 consists of 16 residues. CDR1 is MNHEY, CDR2 SMNVEV, per germline (reference sequence). V was trimmed by 1 base and J by 0 bases, leaving 13 bases between them.

This clonotype was observed many times. The rearrangement uses TRBV28 and TRBJ1-5; 7 nucleotides match TRBD1. The junction had 4 bases not matched to a gene; V was cut back by 6 bases and J by 5 bases. The CDR3 contains 13 residues. Germline values: CDR1 MDHEN, CDR2 SYDVKM. This chain's CDR3 is CASRQGPDQPQHF. The DNA for the CDR3 is TGTGCCAGCAGACAGGGGCCGGATCAGCCCCAGCATTTT.

V usage is TRBV30 and J usage is TRBJ2-7; D gene uncertain. The CDR3 sequence is 11 residues long. With 3 bases removed from V and 4 bases from J, the gap between germline ends came to 7 bases. In germline, CDR1 is GTSNPN, CDR2 SVGIG (reference sequence). Written as DNA, the CDR3 is TGTGCCTGGAGCCAAGTTTACGAGCAGTACTTC. This translates into CAWSQVYEQYF.